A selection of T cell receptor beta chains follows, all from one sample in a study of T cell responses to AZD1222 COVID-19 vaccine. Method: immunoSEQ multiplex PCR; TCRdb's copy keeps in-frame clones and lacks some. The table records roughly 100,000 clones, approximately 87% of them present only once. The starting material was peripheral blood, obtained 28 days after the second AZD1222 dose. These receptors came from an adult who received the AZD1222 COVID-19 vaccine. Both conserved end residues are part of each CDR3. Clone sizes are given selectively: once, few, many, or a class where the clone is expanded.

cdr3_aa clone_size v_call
CASSLPGQGANTEAFF few TRBV28
CASSPGDGKNIQYF - TRBV18
CASSLEGGYTF - TRBV5-1
CASLDQGQNTEAFF - TRBV6-5
CASSFTGVVGGYTF - TRBV5-4
CASSIPGTGEEKLFF - TRBV5-1
CASRDSTQETQYF once TRBV12-3/TRBV12-4
CASTDLGGMSYGYTF few TRBV5-5
CASSAVDYGYTF - TRBV3-1/TRBV3-2
CASSLAAGLRQETQYF - TRBV5-1
CASSLEGLGAEAFF - TRBV5-1